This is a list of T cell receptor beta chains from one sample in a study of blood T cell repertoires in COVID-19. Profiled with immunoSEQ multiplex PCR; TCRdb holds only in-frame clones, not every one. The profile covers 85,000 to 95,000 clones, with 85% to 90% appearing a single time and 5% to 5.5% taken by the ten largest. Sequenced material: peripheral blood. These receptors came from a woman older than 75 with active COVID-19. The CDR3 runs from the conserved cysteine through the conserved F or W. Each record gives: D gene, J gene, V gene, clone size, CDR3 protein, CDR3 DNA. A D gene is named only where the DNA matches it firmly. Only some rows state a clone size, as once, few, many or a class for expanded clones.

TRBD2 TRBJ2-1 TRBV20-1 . CTPGTSNEQFF TGCACTCCCGGGACTAGCAATGAGCAGTTCTTC
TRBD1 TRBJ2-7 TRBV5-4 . CASSRMGTGGYEQYF TGTGCCAGCAGCCGGATGGGGACAGGGGGCTACGAGCAGTACTTC
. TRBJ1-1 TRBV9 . CASSVYGGLDHSEAFF TGTGCCAGCAGCGTATACGGGGGGCTCGATCATTCTGAAGCTTTCTTT
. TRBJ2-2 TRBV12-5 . CASGLPQVQGTGELFF TGTGCTAGTGGCCTACCCCAGGTTCAGGGCACCGGGGAGCTGTTTTTT
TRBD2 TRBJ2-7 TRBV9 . CASSVAGGSGEQYF TGTGCCAGCAGCGTAGCGGGAGGGTCGGGGGAGCAGTACTTC
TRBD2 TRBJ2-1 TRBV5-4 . CASSFSSGSDYEQFF TGTGCCAGCAGCTTCAGTAGCGGGAGTGACTATGAGCAGTTCTTC
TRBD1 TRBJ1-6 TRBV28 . CASSEGQGYGSPLHF TGTGCCAGCAGTGAGGGACAGGGATACGGTTCACCCCTCCACTTT
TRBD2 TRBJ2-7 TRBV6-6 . CASGRAISYEQYF TGTGCCAGCGGGAGGGCCATCTCCTACGAGCAGTACTTC
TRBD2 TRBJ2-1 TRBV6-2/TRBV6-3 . CASSYRASGRIGDEQFF TGTGCCAGCAGTTATAGGGCTAGCGGGAGAATAGGAGATGAGCAGTTCTTC
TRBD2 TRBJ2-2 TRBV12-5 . CASGSGTSGRLTGELFF TGTGCTAGTGGATCCGGGACTAGCGGGAGATTAACCGGGGAGCTGTTTTTT
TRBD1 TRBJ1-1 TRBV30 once CAWTLGGQRPEAFF TGTGCCTGGACCCTCGGGGGACAGAGACCTGAAGCTTTCTTT
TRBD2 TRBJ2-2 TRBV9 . CASSAGRLAGGGGELFF TGTGCCAGCAGCGCCGGGAGGCTAGCGGGAGGCGGCGGGGAGCTGTTTTTT
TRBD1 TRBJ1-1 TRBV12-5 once CASGLETGGHTGVEAFF TGTGCTAGTGGTTTGGAGACAGGGGGACATACAGGCGTTGAAGCTTTCTTT
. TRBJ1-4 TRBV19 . CASSRDTQNEKLFF TGTGCCAGTAGTAGGGACACCCAAAATGAAAAACTGTTTTTT